Below, 18 T cell receptor beta chains from the same sample are listed, as sequenced in a study of cytomegalovirus exposure and HLA in healthy donors. PCR primers comprised 60 Vbeta and 13 Jbeta primers. The assay was immunoSEQ multiplex PCR, and TCRdb's table has in-frame clones only and misses some. The table includes about 100,000 clones, roughly 80% detected once. Sequencing input: PBMCs. These receptors were collected from a female donor in good health and CMV-seropositive.

The chain combines TRBV5-4 with TRBJ2-7; 9 bases align to TRBD2. The ends lost 0 bases at V and 7 bases at J; junction bases unmatched: 11. Germline V gene sequence: CDR1 SGHNT, CDR2 YYREEE (reference sequence). The CDR3 sequence is 16 residues long. Here the CDR3 reads CASSLVAGVLMGEQYF. DNA of the CDR3: TGTGCCAGCAGCTTGGTAGCGGGAGTCCTCATGGGGGAGCAGTACTTC.

This chain uses TRBV6-1 with TRBJ1-3; a weak D match, TRBD1 (6 bases). This CDR3 spans 17 amino acids. Germline V CDR1 and CDR2: MNHNS, SASEGT. Trimming removed 3 bases at V and 0 bases at J, with 15 bases between. CDR3 sequence (DNA): TGTGCCAGCAGTGATAAGGGGGATGCAAACTCTGGAAACACCATATATTTT. Its translation is CASSDKGDANSGNTIYF.

The rearrangement links TRBV6-5 to TRBJ1-1, with TRBD1 matching over 8 bases. V lost 2 bases to trimming and J lost 3 bases; unmatched junction nucleotides: 2. Germline V gene lookup returns CDR1 MNHEY and CDR2 SVGAGI. This CDR3 spans 14 amino acids. The CDR3: CASSYVDRDTEAFF. The CDR3 coding sequence is TGTGCCAGCAGTTACGTGGACAGGGACACTGAAGCTTTCTTT.

The chain couples TRBV5-1 to TRBJ2-5; 9 bases map to TRBD1. Germline V gives CDR1 SGHRS, CDR2 YFSETQ. V trimming: 1 base; J trimming: 5 bases; junction bases outside the gene matches: 12. The CDR3 loop spans 17 amino acids. The CDR3 region is CASSLRGTGWSPETQYF. The DNA for the CDR3 is TGCGCCAGCAGCTTGAGGGGGACAGGGTGGTCGCCGGAGACCCAGTACTTC.

The table lists this clone with many counts. The chain combines TRBV2 with TRBJ1-1; a weak D match, TRBD1 (6 bases). The V end lost 6 bases, the J end lost 8 bases, and 16 bases lay between the germline ends. The germline gives CDR1 SNHLY, CDR2 FYNNEI. The CDR3 spans 13 residues. The CDR3 sequence: CASRRGGPREAFF. CDR3 nucleotides: TGTGCCAGCAGGAGGGGGGGTCCCCGCGAAGCTTTCTTT.

This chain links TRBV7-8 with TRBJ1-2; 12 bases are a match to TRBD1. Germline assignment: CDR1 SGHVS and CDR2 FQNEAQ. J was trimmed by 4 bases and V by 5 bases; bases with no gene match: 5. CDR3 size: 15 residues. Here the CDR3 reads CASSPGTGGGYGYTF. Here the CDR3 DNA reads TGTGCCAGCAGCCCGGGGACAGGGGGCGGCTATGGCTACACCTTC.

The J gene is TRBJ1-1, the V gene TRBV15, with D perhaps matching TRBD1 (5 bases). The CDR3 covers 15 residues. Germline CDR1 reads LNHNV; CDR2 reads YYDKDF (reference sequence). The V gene lost 1 base and the J gene lost 12 bases, with 21 bases spanning the gap. CDR3 loop: CATSRGDRGGRDSFF. The CDR3, as DNA: TGTGCCACCAGCAGAGGGGACCGGGGAGGCAGGGATTCTTTCTTT.

The chain has TRBV19 and TRBJ1-2; D is unclear. Germline assignment: CDR1 LNHDA and CDR2 SQIVND (reference sequence). The CDR3 extends over 14 amino acids. Trimming took 2 bases from V and 3 from J, leaving 10 bases between them. CDR3 sequence reads: CASSISGGDYGYTF. In DNA, the CDR3 is TGTGCCAGTAGTATATCCGGCGGGGACTATGGCTACACCTTC.

This clone appeared a few times. The chain has TRBV4-2 and TRBJ2-4, with a tentative D call TRBD1 (5 bases). The ends were cut back, 0 bases at V and 0 bases at J, with 12 bases in the middle. Germline V gene sequence: CDR1 LGHNA, CDR2 YNFKEQ. There are 17 residues in the CDR3. The CDR3 region has the DNA TGTGCCAGCAGCCAAGATGTAGGGGCGCGAGCCAAAAACATTCAGTACTTC. Its translation: CASSQDVGARAKNIQYF.

This chain uses TRBV5-1 with TRBJ1-1; possibly TRBD1 for D (5 bases). CDR3 length: 14 residues. V dropped 2 bases and J dropped 1 base, with 9 bases sitting between them. In germline, CDR1 is SGHRS, CDR2 YFSETQ. CDR3 residues: CASSFSGSNTEAFF. CDR3 nucleotides: TGCGCCAGCAGCTTTTCAGGGTCGAACACTGAAGCTTTCTTT.

The CDR3 region is CASSSRGLAGPNNEQFF. CDR3 sequence (DNA): TGTGCCAGCAGCTCAAGAGGACTAGCGGGGCCAAACAATGAGCAGTTCTTC. The chain uses TRBV9 and TRBJ2-1; 12 nucleotides agree with TRBD2. Germline trimming cut 4 bases from V and 5 bases from J; bases unmatched to any gene: 10. This CDR3 region has 17 residues. The germline CDR1 and CDR2 sequences are SGDLS and YYNGEE.

This clone was picked up one time. V is TRBV9 and J is TRBJ2-3; D is ambiguous. CDR1 and CDR2 from the germline V gene are SGDLS and YYNGEE. CDR3 length: 15 amino acids. With 0 bases removed from V and 6 bases from J, the gap between germline ends came to 14 bases. CDR3 sequence reads: CASSVDRPGRDTQYF. In nucleotides, the CDR3 is TGTGCCAGCAGCGTAGACCGTCCGGGTAGGGATACGCAGTATTTT.

This clone has more than one count but fewer than ten. V and J are TRBV9 and TRBJ2-1; TRBD2 matches 10 bases. J lost 10 bases, V lost 4 bases, and 11 bases had no gene match. The CDR3 totals 15 residues. CDR1 and CDR2 (germline): SGDLS, YYNGEE. This CDR3 is CASSILAGGWREQFF. In DNA, the CDR3 is TGTGCCAGCAGCATCTTAGCGGGGGGCTGGAGGGAGCAGTTCTTC.

This clone has only one observation. The V call is TRBV7-3, the J call TRBJ1-1, with a weak D call TRBD1 (5 bases). This CDR3 is built from 14 residues. Per germline, CDR1 SGHTA and CDR2 FQGTGA. The V end was cut by 2 bases, the J end by 1 base, with 8 bases between. CDR3 nucleotide sequence: TGTGCCAGCAGCTTAGGCAGGGCGAACACTGAAGCTTTCTTT. Amino acids: CASSLGRANTEAFF.

The V gene is TRBV5-1, the J gene TRBJ1-1, with 11 bases lining up with TRBD1. The CDR3 has 14 residues. Germline V gene data show CDR1 as SGHRS and CDR2 as YFSETQ. The J segment lost 4 bases and the V segment lost 3 bases, leaving 2 bases of the junction unmatched. The CDR3 here is CASSWDRGSTEAFF. The CDR3 DNA reads as TGCGCCAGCAGCTGGGACAGGGGGAGCACTGAAGCTTTCTTT.

The genes are TRBV27 and TRBJ2-7, with 9 bases aligning to TRBD1. This CDR3 spans 17 amino acids. The V gene's germline CDR1 is MNHEY and CDR2 SMNVEV (reference sequence). Losses at the gene ends were 4 bases for V and 2 bases for J; bases not matched to a gene: 12. The CDR3 coding sequence is TGTGCCAGCAGTTCATATCGGGACAGGGCAGGGACCTACGAGCAGTACTTC. As protein: CASSSYRDRAGTYEQYF.

The chain has TRBV7-6 and TRBJ1-5; maybe TRBD1 (5 bases). Per germline, CDR1 SGHVS and CDR2 FNYEAQ. CDR3 length: 15 amino acids. Trimming stripped 5 bases from V and 0 bases from J, with 11 bases between. The CDR3 DNA sequence: TGTGCCAGCAGCCCGGGACTGAATAGCAATCAGCCCCAGCATTTT. This gives the protein CASSPGLNSNQPQHF.

This chain uses TRBV6-1 with TRBJ2-7; TRBD2 aligns across 10 bases. The junction had 13 bases not matched to a gene; V was cut back by 10 bases and J by 7 bases. The CDR3 length is 14 residues. Germline CDR1 is MNHNS and CDR2 is SASEGT. CDR3 residues: CATRGLAGVSEQYF. The CDR3 DNA reads as TGTGCCACCAGGGGGCTAGCGGGAGTAAGTGAGCAGTACTTC.